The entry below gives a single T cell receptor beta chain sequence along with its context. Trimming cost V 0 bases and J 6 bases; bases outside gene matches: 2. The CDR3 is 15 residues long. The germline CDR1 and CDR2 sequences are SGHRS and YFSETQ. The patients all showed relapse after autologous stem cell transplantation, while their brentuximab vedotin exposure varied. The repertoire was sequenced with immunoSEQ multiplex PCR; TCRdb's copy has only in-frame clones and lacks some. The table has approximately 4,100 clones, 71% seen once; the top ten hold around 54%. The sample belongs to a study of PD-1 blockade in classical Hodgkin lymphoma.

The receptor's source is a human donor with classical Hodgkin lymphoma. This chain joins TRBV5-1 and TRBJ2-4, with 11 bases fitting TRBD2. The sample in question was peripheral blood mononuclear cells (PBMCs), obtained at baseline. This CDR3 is CASSLGGTSGNIQYF. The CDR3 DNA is TGCGCCAGCAGCTTGGGGGGGACTAGCGGAAACATTCAGTACTTC.